A selection of T cell receptor beta chains follows, all from one sample in a study of T cell repertoires in cytomegalovirus infection. TCRdb itself ran the reads through MiXCR, one entry per CDR3 protein. The sample includes about 700,000 distinct CDR3 sequences, roughly a third seen only once; the top ten take about 18%. These receptors' targets are unknown. The sequenced sample was cultured PBMCs, obtained from culture after CMV antigen stimulation. The source is a human donor in good health (CMV status not recorded). Some clones in this sample may be carry-over from other donors' samples. CDR3s include the opening cysteine and the closing phenylalanine or tryptophan. A D gene is named only where the DNA matches it firmly. Size is stated for part of the rows, as once, few or many counts, or as a class when the clone is expanded.

d_gene: .
v_gene: TRBV5-1
j_gene: TRBJ1-6
abundance: .
len: 15
CDR3nt: TGCGCCAGTCGTAAGGACAGCCTAAATAATTCACCCCTCCACTTT
CDR3aa: CASRKDSLNNSPLHF

d_gene: TRBD2
v_gene: TRBV7-9
j_gene: TRBJ2-7
abundance: few
len: 14
CDR3nt: TGTGCCAGCAGCCCGACTAGCGGGAGACACGAGCAGTACTTC
CDR3aa: CASSPTSGRHEQYF

d_gene: TRBD1
v_gene: TRBV12-3/TRBV12-4
j_gene: TRBJ1-1
abundance: many
len: 14
CDR3nt: TGTGCCAGCAGTACCGCCAGGGGGCGGTCTGAAGCTTTCTTT
CDR3aa: CASSTARGRSEAFF

d_gene: TRBD1
v_gene: TRBV19
j_gene: TRBJ2-3
abundance: .
len: 15
CDR3nt: TGTGCCAGTAGTATGGACAGGGGGCGCGGTGATACGCAGTATTTT
CDR3aa: CASSMDRGRGDTQYF

d_gene: .
v_gene: TRBV10-3
j_gene: TRBJ2-3
abundance: .
len: 15
CDR3nt: TGTGCCATCAGGGACAGCAAACGTAGCACAGATACGCAGTATTTT
CDR3aa: CAIRDSKRSTDTQYF

d_gene: .
v_gene: TRBV7-2
j_gene: TRBJ2-3
abundance: many
len: 14
CDR3nt: TGTGCCAGCAGCTTTGGAGATTCCACAGATACGCAGTATTTT
CDR3aa: CASSFGDSTDTQYF

d_gene: .
v_gene: TRBV7-8
j_gene: TRBJ2-1
abundance: many
len: 15
CDR3nt: TGTGCCAGCACCGACGGGAGATTCTCCTACAATGAGCAGTTCTTC
CDR3aa: CASTDGRFSYNEQFF

d_gene: TRBD1
v_gene: TRBV6-4
j_gene: TRBJ1-1
abundance: .
len: 13
CDR3nt: TGTGCCAGCAGTGACCAAGGGACAGGGTTGACTTTCTTT
CDR3aa: CASSDQGTGLTFF

d_gene: .
v_gene: TRBV6-1
j_gene: TRBJ1-1
abundance: .
len: 13
CDR3nt: TGTGCCAGCACGGCACAAGAGAACACTGAAGCTTTCTTT
CDR3aa: CASTAQENTEAFF

d_gene: TRBD1
v_gene: TRBV20-1
j_gene: TRBJ1-6
abundance: .
len: 16
CDR3nt: TGCAGTGCCTGGAGGGGGCGGTTCTACTATAATTCACCCCTCCACTTT
CDR3aa: CSAWRGRFYYNSPLHF

d_gene: .
v_gene: TRBV11-2
j_gene: TRBJ2-1
abundance: few
len: 14
CDR3nt: TGTGCCAGCAGCTTTGTGTACTTGGACAATGAGCAGTTCTTC
CDR3aa: CASSFVYLDNEQFF

d_gene: .
v_gene: TRBV7-6
j_gene: TRBJ2-7
abundance: .
len: 12
CDR3nt: TGTGCCAGCACCCTGTCGGGGGTTGAGCAGTACTTC
CDR3aa: CASTLSGVEQYF

d_gene: .
v_gene: TRBV7-6
j_gene: TRBJ2-1
abundance: few
len: 13
CDR3nt: TGTGCCAGCAGCTTAGCCCCGGTGAATGAGCAGTTCTTC
CDR3aa: CASSLAPVNEQFF

d_gene: TRBD2
v_gene: TRBV12-3/TRBV12-4
j_gene: TRBJ2-1
abundance: .
len: 16
CDR3nt: TGTGCCAGCAGTCTCGGGACTAGCGGGCTGTACAATGAGCAGTTCTTC
CDR3aa: CASSLGTSGLYNEQFF

d_gene: .
v_gene: TRBV20-1
j_gene: TRBJ2-3
abundance: .
len: 12
CDR3nt: TGCAGTGCTAGAGATGGAGACTCTACGCAGTATTTT
CDR3aa: CSARDGDSTQYF

d_gene: .
v_gene: TRBV15
j_gene: TRBJ2-1
abundance: few
len: 14
CDR3nt: TGTGCCACCACGGGGGGCTACTCCTACAATGAGCAGTTCTTC
CDR3aa: CATTGGYSYNEQFF

d_gene: TRBD2
v_gene: TRBV6-2/TRBV6-3
j_gene: TRBJ2-7
abundance: few
len: 14
CDR3nt: TGTGCCAGCAGTATCATCGGACTAGCGAGGAACCAGTACTTC
CDR3aa: CASSIIGLARNQYF

d_gene: TRBD1
v_gene: TRBV7-2
j_gene: TRBJ1-2
abundance: few
len: 15
CDR3nt: TGTGCCAGCAGGCGAAATCCGGGACAGCTCTATGGCTACACCTTC
CDR3aa: CASRRNPGQLYGYTF

d_gene: .
v_gene: TRBV28
j_gene: TRBJ1-2
abundance: few
len: 13
CDR3nt: TGTGCCAGCAGTCCGGACAGATACTATGGCTACACCTTC
CDR3aa: CASSPDRYYGYTF

d_gene: TRBD2
v_gene: TRBV20-1
j_gene: TRBJ2-1
abundance: few
len: 12
CDR3nt: TGCAGTGCCGTGGGACTAGCGAATGAGCAGTTCTTC
CDR3aa: CSAVGLANEQFF

d_gene: .
v_gene: TRBV20-1
j_gene: TRBJ2-3
abundance: few
len: 15
CDR3nt: TGCAGTGCTAGAGATCCCCGAAGTAGCGAAGATACGCAGTATTTT
CDR3aa: CSARDPRSSEDTQYF

d_gene: .
v_gene: TRBV20-1
j_gene: TRBJ2-1
abundance: .
len: 14
CDR3nt: TGCAGTTTGCGAGACGGGAGCTCCTACAATGAGCAGTTCTTC
CDR3aa: CSLRDGSSYNEQFF

d_gene: TRBD1
v_gene: TRBV10-3
j_gene: TRBJ1-1
abundance: few
len: 15
CDR3nt: TGTGCCATCAGTTATAACAGGGGGCGCGACACTGAAGCTTTCTTT
CDR3aa: CAISYNRGRDTEAFF

d_gene: TRBD2
v_gene: TRBV20-1
j_gene: TRBJ2-3
abundance: .
len: 16
CDR3nt: TGCAGTGCTGGGAGAGCGGGCGGGAGGGCCCCAGATACGCAGTATTTT
CDR3aa: CSAGRAGGRAPDTQYF

d_gene: .
v_gene: TRBV27
j_gene: TRBJ2-1
abundance: .
len: 14
CDR3nt: TGTGCCAGCAGTCGGCAGCCCCCGAGCAATGAGCAGTTCTTC
CDR3aa: CASSRQPPSNEQFF

d_gene: .
v_gene: TRBV11-3
j_gene: TRBJ2-1
abundance: .
len: 15
CDR3nt: TGTGCCAGCAGCCCTTCGCGGAGCTCCTACAATGAGCAGTTCTTC
CDR3aa: CASSPSRSSYNEQFF

d_gene: TRBD1
v_gene: TRBV3-1
j_gene: TRBJ2-7
abundance: .
len: 16
CDR3nt: TGTGCCAGCAGCCATTCCGGACAGGGGGGCTCCTACGAGCAGTACTTC
CDR3aa: CASSHSGQGGSYEQYF

d_gene: TRBD2
v_gene: TRBV28
j_gene: TRBJ2-3
abundance: few
len: 15
CDR3nt: TGTGCCAGCAGTGAGGGACTACCTAGCACAGATACGCAGTATTTT
CDR3aa: CASSEGLPSTDTQYF

d_gene: .
v_gene: TRBV19
j_gene: TRBJ2-7
abundance: .
len: 13
CDR3nt: TGTGCCAGTAGTATTACGGACGGGTACGAGCAGTACTTC
CDR3aa: CASSITDGYEQYF

d_gene: TRBD1
v_gene: TRBV12-3/TRBV12-4
j_gene: TRBJ1-1
abundance: few
len: 14
CDR3nt: TGTGCCAGCAGGGGGACAGGGCGGGGCACTGAAGCTTTCTTT
CDR3aa: CASRGTGRGTEAFF

d_gene: TRBD2
v_gene: TRBV7-6
j_gene: TRBJ2-7
abundance: many
len: 16
CDR3nt: TGTGCCAGCAGCTGGGGCGCCGGGACTACATCCTACGAGCAGTACTTC
CDR3aa: CASSWGAGTTSYEQYF

d_gene: .
v_gene: TRBV23-1
j_gene: TRBJ1-5
abundance: .
len: 16
CDR3nt: TGCGCCAGCAGCCCTAAAGCGGGGACGCGCAATCAGCCCCAGCATTTT
CDR3aa: CASSPKAGTRNQPQHF

d_gene: TRBD1
v_gene: TRBV20-1
j_gene: TRBJ1-6
abundance: few
len: 17
CDR3nt: TGCAGTGCTCGGCAGGGGGCAAGGAGCTCCTATAATTCACCCCTCCACTTT
CDR3aa: CSARQGARSSYNSPLHF

d_gene: .
v_gene: TRBV4-1
j_gene: TRBJ2-7
abundance: .
len: 16
CDR3nt: TGCGCCAGCAGCCAAGGCATGGCCGGGACAACCTACGAGCAGTACTTC
CDR3aa: CASSQGMAGTTYEQYF

d_gene: .
v_gene: TRBV7-2
j_gene: TRBJ2-1
abundance: .
len: 16
CDR3nt: TGTGCCAGCAGCCCTACCGGACCAATCTCCTACAATGAGCAGTTCTTC
CDR3aa: CASSPTGPISYNEQFF

d_gene: .
v_gene: TRBV10-2
j_gene: TRBJ2-7
abundance: few
len: 15
CDR3nt: TGCGCCAGCAGTGAATCGGGGTCCGTCCTAGGCGAGCAGTACTTC
CDR3aa: CASSESGSVLGEQYF

d_gene: .
v_gene: TRBV7-8
j_gene: TRBJ2-7
abundance: many
len: 14
CDR3nt: TGTGCCAGCAGCTTAGAGGAGGGGTGGTACGAGCAGTACTTC
CDR3aa: CASSLEEGWYEQYF

d_gene: .
v_gene: TRBV4-1
j_gene: TRBJ1-5
abundance: few
len: 15
CDR3nt: TGCGCCAGCAGCCAAGCTTCAGGATTCAATCAGCCCCAGCATTTT
CDR3aa: CASSQASGFNQPQHF

d_gene: .
v_gene: TRBV5-1
j_gene: TRBJ1-1
abundance: few
len: 12
CDR3nt: TGCGCCAGCAGCTTGATCCGGGATGAAGCTTTCTTT
CDR3aa: CASSLIRDEAFF

d_gene: .
v_gene: TRBV7-2
j_gene: TRBJ2-3
abundance: few
len: 12
CDR3nt: TGTGCCAGCAGCCCGAGCAGCTATACGCAGTATTTT
CDR3aa: CASSPSSYTQYF

d_gene: .
v_gene: TRBV7-2
j_gene: TRBJ1-3
abundance: .
len: 16
CDR3nt: TGTGCCAGCAGCCCGACAGGAGGGGCGCGTGGAAACACCATATATTTT
CDR3aa: CASSPTGGARGNTIYF

d_gene: .
v_gene: TRBV6-5
j_gene: TRBJ1-6
abundance: few
len: 13
CDR3nt: TGTGCCAGCAGTTACGGAGGAAGATCACCCCTCCACTTT
CDR3aa: CASSYGGRSPLHF

d_gene: .
v_gene: TRBV7-2
j_gene: TRBJ2-7
abundance: many
len: 13
CDR3nt: TGTGCCAGCACTTGGCTAGCGAGGGACGAGCAGTACTTC
CDR3aa: CASTWLARDEQYF

d_gene: .
v_gene: TRBV4-1
j_gene: TRBJ1-5
abundance: .
len: 16
CDR3nt: TGCGCCAGCAGCCAGGAGGGGGACCCGAGGATGGCGCCCCAGCATTTT
CDR3aa: CASSQEGDPRMAPQHF

d_gene: .
v_gene: TRBV7-2
j_gene: TRBJ2-1
abundance: many
len: 16
CDR3nt: TGTGCCAGCAGCCCATTGTCTAGCTCTTCCTACAATGAGCAGTTCTTC
CDR3aa: CASSPLSSSSYNEQFF

d_gene: .
v_gene: TRBV19
j_gene: TRBJ2-1
abundance: .
len: 18
CDR3nt: TGTGCCAGTAGCCCCCGGGGGGGGACAGGTAGCTCCTACAATGAGCAGTTCTTC
CDR3aa: CASSPRGGTGSSYNEQFF

d_gene: TRBD2
v_gene: TRBV7-2
j_gene: TRBJ2-7
abundance: .
len: 15
CDR3nt: TGTGCCAGCAGCAAGGGACTAGCGGGAGCTTCCGAGCAGTACTTC
CDR3aa: CASSKGLAGASEQYF

d_gene: .
v_gene: TRBV7-2
j_gene: TRBJ2-7
abundance: .
len: 13
CDR3nt: TGTACCAGCAGCTTAGCGGGCGTAACCGAGCAGTACTTC
CDR3aa: CTSSLAGVTEQYF

d_gene: .
v_gene: TRBV12-3/TRBV12-4
j_gene: TRBJ2-1
abundance: .
len: 14
CDR3nt: TGTGCCAGCAGTTTTCGGAGGGGACACAATGAGCAGTTCTTC
CDR3aa: CASSFRRGHNEQFF

d_gene: .
v_gene: TRBV3-1
j_gene: TRBJ2-4
abundance: .
len: 14
CDR3nt: TGTGCCAGCAGCCAAGCAGCAGCCAAAAACATTCAGTACTTC
CDR3aa: CASSQAAAKNIQYF

d_gene: .
v_gene: TRBV4-3
j_gene: TRBJ1-1
abundance: .
len: 15
CDR3nt: TGCGCCAGCAGAAAAGAAGCCGCCGATGGCACTGAAGCTTTCTTT
CDR3aa: CASRKEAADGTEAFF

d_gene: .
v_gene: TRBV15
j_gene: TRBJ1-1
abundance: .
len: 14
CDR3nt: TGTGCCACCAGCAGAGATTTGGGGGGTCCTGAAGCTTTCTTT
CDR3aa: CATSRDLGGPEAFF

d_gene: .
v_gene: TRBV7-2
j_gene: TRBJ2-5
abundance: many
len: 14
CDR3nt: TGTGCCAGCAGTTTGGGGGGGGCCGGAGAGACCCAGTACTTC
CDR3aa: CASSLGGAGETQYF

d_gene: .
v_gene: TRBV7-6
j_gene: TRBJ2-7
abundance: .
len: 13
CDR3nt: TGTGCCAGCAGATTTGACACGTTCTACGAGCAGTACTTC
CDR3aa: CASRFDTFYEQYF

d_gene: .
v_gene: TRBV7-2
j_gene: TRBJ2-7
abundance: few
len: 13
CDR3nt: TGTGCCAGCAGCCCCCAATTTAGAGACGAGCAGTACTTC
CDR3aa: CASSPQFRDEQYF

d_gene: TRBD2
v_gene: TRBV4-1
j_gene: TRBJ2-7
abundance: .
len: 15
CDR3nt: TGCGCCAGCAGCCGGGATACTAGCGGGCACTACGAGCAGTACTTC
CDR3aa: CASSRDTSGHYEQYF

d_gene: TRBD1
v_gene: TRBV7-9
j_gene: TRBJ2-4
abundance: .
len: 14
CDR3nt: TGTGCCAGCACCCATGGACAGGGGAAAAACATTCAGTACTTC
CDR3aa: CASTHGQGKNIQYF

d_gene: TRBD2
v_gene: TRBV7-6
j_gene: TRBJ2-7
abundance: .
len: 16
CDR3nt: TGTGCCAGCAGCTCACTTAGCGGGAGAGATGGTGGCGAGCAGTACTTC
CDR3aa: CASSSLSGRDGGEQYF